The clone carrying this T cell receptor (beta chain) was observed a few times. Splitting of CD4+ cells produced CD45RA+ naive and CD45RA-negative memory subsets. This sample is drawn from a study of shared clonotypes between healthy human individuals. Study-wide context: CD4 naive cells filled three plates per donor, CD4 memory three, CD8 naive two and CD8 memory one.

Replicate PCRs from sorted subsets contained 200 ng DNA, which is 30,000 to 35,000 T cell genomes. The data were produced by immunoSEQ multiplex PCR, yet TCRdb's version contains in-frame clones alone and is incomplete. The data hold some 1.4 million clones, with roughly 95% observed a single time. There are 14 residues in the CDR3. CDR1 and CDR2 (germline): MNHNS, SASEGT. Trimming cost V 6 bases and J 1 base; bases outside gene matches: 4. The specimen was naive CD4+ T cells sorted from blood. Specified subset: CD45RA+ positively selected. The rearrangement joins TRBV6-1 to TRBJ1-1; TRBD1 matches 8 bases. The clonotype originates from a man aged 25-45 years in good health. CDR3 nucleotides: TGTGCCAGCAGGGACAGGGTTTGGAACACTGAAGCTTTCTTT. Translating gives CASRDRVWNTEAFF.